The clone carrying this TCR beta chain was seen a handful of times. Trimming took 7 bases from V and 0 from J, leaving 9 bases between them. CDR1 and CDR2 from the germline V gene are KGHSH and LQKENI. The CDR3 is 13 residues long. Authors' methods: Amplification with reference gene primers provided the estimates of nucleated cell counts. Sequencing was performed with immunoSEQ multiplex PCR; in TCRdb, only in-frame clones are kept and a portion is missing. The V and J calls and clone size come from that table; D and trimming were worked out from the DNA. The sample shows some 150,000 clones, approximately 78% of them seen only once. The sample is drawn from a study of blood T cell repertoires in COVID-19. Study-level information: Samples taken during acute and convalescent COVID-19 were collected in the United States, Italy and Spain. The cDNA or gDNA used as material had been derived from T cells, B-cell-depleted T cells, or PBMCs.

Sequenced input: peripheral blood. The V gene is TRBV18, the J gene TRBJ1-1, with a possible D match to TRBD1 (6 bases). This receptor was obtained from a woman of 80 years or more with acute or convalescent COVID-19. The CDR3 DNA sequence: TGTGCCAGCTTGGGACAACTGAACACTGAAGCTTTCTTT. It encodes CASLGQLNTEAFF.